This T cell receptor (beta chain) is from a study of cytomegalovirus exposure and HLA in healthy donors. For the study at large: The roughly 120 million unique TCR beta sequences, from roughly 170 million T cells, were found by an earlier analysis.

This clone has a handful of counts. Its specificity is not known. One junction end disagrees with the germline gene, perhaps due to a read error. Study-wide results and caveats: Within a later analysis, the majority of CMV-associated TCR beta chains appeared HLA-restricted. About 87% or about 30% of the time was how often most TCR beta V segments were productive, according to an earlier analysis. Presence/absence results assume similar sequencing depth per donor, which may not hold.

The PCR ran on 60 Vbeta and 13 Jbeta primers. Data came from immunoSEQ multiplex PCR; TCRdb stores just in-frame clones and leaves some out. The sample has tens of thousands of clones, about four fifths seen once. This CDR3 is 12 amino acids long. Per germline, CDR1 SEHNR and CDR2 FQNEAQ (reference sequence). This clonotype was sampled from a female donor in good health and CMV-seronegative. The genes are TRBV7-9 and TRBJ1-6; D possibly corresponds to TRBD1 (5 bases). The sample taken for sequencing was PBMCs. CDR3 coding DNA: TGTTCCAGCAGCGTCAGGGAATCACCCCTCCACTTT. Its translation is CSSSVRESPLHF.